This TCR beta chain was observed in a study of cytomegalovirus exposure and HLA in healthy donors (dated by TCRdb to 2017 to 2019). Background for the entire study: The 666 repertoires of the first cohort and the roughly 110 validation repertoires were produced on the same platform, according to a later analysis. The aim of the study was to test whether cataloging public T cell receptors could identify signatures of past pathogen exposure. A separate validation cohort of about 110 different subjects was used in addition to the approximately 700-subject first cohort. To predict cytomegalovirus infection status, the study brought together high-throughput TCR immunosequencing, statistical association of individual TCRs with disease status, and machine learning. What the research found in general, with its limitations: The authors suggested that the approach could potentially be generalized to other disease states and immunological phenotypes. All 120 or so repertoires were used to score co-occurrence in the validation cohort in a later analysis, because that analysis had no HLA typing for the cohort. In the study, around 160 TCR beta chains were listed as associated with cytomegalovirus. A later analysis found that TCRs clustered in the first cohort also tended to co-occur in the 100 to 150 validation repertoires, with 94% of cluster scores above 0. In vitro tests confirmed that three of the cytomegalovirus-associated TCR beta chains recognize cytomegalovirus antigens. The classifier was reported to diagnose cytomegalovirus status with high specificity and sensitivity in both the original cohort and the validation cohort. While some public TCRs were present in many individuals, most TCR sequences turned up only very rarely across donors.

Separate from the roughly 650-subject first cohort, the validation cohort of around 130 subjects was the group to which the donors belonged. A word on this clone: Its antigen target is currently unknown. No per-base quality is available; no much larger clone lies one base away.

In the germline V gene, CDR1 corresponds to SQVTM and CDR2 to ANQGSEA. Trimming takes 2 bases from V and 1 base from J, and the germline ends sit 9 bases apart. From the cysteine through the phenylalanine, the CDR3 covers 14 amino acids. Only CDR3 DNA is held: 42 bases, read in frame from base 1. Receptor amplification or capture employed the immunoSEQ multiplex PCR assay. Processing in the source paper ran as follows. To diagnose cytomegalovirus status from the catalog of TCR beta chain sequences, a statistical classification framework was built. This immuneACCESS table, as held by TCRdb, lists in-frame sequences with V and J called but not all clones. Of the missing ones, under half trace to an unresolved V gene in checked studies; the others have no known cause. Clone size and the V and J calls come from that table; the DNA yielded D and trimming. The sample includes around 190,000 clones, with 85% observed a single time. Of the sample, approximately 15% falls within the top ten clones.

Sequencing was done on a sample of PBMCs. Recombination linked TRBV29-1 to TRBJ2-1, with TRBD2 perhaps the D gene, on 5 matching bases. This clonotype was sampled from a man aged 18 to 29 in good health and CMV-seropositive. The bases are TGCAGCGTTGAAACGGGGAGTTCCTACAATGAGCAGTTCTTC. Its protein reads: CSVETGSSYNEQFF.